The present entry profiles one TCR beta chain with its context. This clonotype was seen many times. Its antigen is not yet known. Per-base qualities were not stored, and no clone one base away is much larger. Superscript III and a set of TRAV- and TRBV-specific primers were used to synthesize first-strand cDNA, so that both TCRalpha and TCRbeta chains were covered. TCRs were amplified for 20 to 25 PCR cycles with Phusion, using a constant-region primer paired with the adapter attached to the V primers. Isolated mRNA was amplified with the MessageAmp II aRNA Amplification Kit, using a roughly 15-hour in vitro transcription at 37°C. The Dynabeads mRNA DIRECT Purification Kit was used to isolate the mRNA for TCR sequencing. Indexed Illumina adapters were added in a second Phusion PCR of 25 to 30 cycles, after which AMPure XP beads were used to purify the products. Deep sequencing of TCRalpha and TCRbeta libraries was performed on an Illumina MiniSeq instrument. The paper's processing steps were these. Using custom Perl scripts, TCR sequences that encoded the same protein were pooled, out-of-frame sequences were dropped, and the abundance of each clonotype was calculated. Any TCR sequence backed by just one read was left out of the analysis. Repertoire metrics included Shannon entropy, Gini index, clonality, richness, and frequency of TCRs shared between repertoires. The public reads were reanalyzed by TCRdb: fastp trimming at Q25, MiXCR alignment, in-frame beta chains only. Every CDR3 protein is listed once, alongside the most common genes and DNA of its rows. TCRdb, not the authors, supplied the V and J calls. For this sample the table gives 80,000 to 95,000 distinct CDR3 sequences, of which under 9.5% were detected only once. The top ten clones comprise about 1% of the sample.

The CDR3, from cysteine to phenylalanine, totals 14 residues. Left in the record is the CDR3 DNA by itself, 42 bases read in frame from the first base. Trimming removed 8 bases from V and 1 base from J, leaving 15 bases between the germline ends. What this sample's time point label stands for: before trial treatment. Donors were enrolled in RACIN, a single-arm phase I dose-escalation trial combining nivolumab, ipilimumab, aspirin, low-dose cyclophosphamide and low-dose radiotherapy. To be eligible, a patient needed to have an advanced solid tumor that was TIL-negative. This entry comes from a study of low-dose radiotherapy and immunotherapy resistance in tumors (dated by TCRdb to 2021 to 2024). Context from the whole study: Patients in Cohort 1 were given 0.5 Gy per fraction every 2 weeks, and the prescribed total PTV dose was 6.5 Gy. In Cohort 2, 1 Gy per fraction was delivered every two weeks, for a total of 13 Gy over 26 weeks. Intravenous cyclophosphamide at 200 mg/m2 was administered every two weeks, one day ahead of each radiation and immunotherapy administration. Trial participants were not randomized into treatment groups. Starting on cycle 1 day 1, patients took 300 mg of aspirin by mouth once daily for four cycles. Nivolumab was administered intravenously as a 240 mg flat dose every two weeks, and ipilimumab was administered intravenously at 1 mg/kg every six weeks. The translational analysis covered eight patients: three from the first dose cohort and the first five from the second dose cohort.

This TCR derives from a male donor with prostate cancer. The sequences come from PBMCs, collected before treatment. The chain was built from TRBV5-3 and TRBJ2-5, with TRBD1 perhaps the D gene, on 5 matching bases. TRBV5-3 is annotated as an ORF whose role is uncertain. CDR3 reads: CASSPGHFQETQYF. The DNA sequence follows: TGTGCCAGCAGCCCCGGACACTTCCAAGAGACCCAGTACTTC.